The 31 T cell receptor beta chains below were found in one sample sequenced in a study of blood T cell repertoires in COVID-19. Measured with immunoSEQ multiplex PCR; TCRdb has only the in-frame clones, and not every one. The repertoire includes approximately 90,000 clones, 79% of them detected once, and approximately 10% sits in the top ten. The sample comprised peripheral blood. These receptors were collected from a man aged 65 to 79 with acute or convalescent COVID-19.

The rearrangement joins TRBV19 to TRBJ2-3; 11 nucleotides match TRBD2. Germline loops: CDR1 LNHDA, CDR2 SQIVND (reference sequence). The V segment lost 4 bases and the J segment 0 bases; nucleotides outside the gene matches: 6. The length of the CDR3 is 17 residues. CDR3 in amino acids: CASSRATSGGSTDTQYF. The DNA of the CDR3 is TGTGCCAGTAGTAGGGCTACTAGCGGGGGAAGCACAGATACGCAGTATTTT.

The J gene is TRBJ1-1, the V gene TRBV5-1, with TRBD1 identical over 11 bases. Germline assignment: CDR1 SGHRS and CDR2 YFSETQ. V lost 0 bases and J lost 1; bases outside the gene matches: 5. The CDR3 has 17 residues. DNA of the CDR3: TGCGCCAGCAGCTTGGTTTGGACAGGGGGCCCGAACACTGAAGCTTTCTTT. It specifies CASSLVWTGGPNTEAFF.

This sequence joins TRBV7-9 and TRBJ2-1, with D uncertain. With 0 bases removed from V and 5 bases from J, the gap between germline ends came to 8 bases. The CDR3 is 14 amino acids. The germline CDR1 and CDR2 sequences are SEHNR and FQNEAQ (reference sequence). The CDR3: CASSLAPFHNEQFF. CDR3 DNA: TGTGCCAGCAGCTTAGCCCCTTTCCACAATGAGCAGTTCTTC.

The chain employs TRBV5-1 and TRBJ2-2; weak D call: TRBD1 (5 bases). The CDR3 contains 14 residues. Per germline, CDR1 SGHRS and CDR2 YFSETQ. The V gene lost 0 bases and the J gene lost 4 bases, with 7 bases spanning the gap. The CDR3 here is CASSLGDSTGELFF. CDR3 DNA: TGCGCCAGCAGCTTGGGCGACAGCACCGGGGAGCTGTTTTTT.

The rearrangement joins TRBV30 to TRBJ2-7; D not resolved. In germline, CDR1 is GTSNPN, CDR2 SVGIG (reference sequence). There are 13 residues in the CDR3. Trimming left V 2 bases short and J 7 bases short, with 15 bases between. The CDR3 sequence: CAWSLTFADEQYF. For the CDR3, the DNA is TGTGCCTGGAGTCTTACTTTCGCCGATGAGCAGTACTTC.

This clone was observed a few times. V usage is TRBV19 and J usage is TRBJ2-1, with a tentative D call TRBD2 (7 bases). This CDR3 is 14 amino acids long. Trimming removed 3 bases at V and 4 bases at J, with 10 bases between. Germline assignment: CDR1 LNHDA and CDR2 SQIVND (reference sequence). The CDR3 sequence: CASSIGGAYNEQFF. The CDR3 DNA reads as TGTGCCAGTAGTATTGGGGGGGCGTACAATGAGCAGTTCTTC.

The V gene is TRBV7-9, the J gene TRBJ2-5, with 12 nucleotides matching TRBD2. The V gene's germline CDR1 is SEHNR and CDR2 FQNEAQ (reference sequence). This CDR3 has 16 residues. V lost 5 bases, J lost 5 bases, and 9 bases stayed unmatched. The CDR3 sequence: CASSRRTSGAGETQYF. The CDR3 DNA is TGTGCCAGCAGCCGCCGGACTAGCGGGGCGGGTGAGACCCAGTACTTC.

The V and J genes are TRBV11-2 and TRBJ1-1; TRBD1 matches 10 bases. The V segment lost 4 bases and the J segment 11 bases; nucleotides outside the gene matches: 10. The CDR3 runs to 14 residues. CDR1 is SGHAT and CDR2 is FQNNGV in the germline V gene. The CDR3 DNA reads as TGTGCCAGCAGCTCGACAGGGGGCTACGTCGTGGCTTTCTTT. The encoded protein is CASSSTGGYVVAFF.

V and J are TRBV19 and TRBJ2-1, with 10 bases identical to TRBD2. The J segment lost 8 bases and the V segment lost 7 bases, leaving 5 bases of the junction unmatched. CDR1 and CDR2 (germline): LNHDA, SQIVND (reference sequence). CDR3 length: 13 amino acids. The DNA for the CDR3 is TGTGCCAGTACCCTAGCGGGGGTTGATGAGCAGTTCTTC. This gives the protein CASTLAGVDEQFF.

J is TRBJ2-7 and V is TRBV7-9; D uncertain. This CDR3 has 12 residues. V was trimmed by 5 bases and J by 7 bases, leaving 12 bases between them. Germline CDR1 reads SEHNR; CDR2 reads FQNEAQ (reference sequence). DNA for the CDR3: TGTGCCAGCAGCGAGTCGGCGAGGGAGCAGTACTTC. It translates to CASSESAREQYF. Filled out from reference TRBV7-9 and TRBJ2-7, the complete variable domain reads DTGVSQNPRHKITKRGQNVTFRCDPISEHNRLYWYRQTLGQGPEFLTYFQNEAQLEKSRLLSDRFSAERPKGSFSTLEIQRTEQGDSAMYLCASSESAREQYFGPGTRLTVT.

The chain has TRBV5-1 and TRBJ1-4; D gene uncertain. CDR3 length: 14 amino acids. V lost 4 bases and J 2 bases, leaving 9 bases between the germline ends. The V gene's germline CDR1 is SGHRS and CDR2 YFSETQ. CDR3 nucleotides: TGCGCCAGCAGCCCTGGACTCACTAATGAAAAACTGTTTTTT. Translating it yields CASSPGLTNEKLFF.

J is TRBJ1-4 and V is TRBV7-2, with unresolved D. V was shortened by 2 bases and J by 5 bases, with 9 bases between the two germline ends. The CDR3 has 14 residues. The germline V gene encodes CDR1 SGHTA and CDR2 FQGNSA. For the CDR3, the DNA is TGTGCCAGCAGCTTAACATCACAGAATGAAAAACTGTTTTTT. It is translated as CASSLTSQNEKLFF. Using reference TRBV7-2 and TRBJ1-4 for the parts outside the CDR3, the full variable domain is GAGVSQSPSNKVTEKGKDVELRCDPISGHTALYWYRQSLGQGLEFLIYFQGNSAPDKSGLPSDRFSAERTGGSVSTLTIQRTQQEDSAVYLCASSLTSQNEKLFFGSGTQLSVL.

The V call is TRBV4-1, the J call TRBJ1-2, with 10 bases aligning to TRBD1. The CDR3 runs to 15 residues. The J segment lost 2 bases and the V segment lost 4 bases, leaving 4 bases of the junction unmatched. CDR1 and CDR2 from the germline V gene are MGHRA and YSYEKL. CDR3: CASSPGTGVNYGYTF. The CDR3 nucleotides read TGCGCCAGCAGCCCAGGGACAGGGGTGAACTATGGCTACACCTTC.

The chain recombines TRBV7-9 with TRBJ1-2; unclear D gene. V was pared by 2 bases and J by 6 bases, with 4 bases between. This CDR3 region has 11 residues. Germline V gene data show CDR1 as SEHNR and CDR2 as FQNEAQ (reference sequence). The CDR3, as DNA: TGTGCCAGCAGCTTAACGGATGGCTACACCTTC. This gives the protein CASSLTDGYTF.

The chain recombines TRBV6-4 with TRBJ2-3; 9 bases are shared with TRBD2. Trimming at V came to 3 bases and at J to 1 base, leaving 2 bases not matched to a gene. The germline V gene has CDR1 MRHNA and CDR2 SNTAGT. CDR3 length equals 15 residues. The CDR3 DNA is TGTGCCAGCAGTGAAGAGCGGGGGGGCACAGATACGCAGTATTTT. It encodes CASSEERGGTDTQYF.

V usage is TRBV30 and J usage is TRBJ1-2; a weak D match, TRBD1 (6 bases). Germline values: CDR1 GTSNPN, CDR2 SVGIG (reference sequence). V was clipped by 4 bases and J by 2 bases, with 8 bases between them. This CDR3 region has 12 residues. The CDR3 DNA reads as TGTGCCTGGACCAGGGGCAACTATGGCTACACCTTC. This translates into CAWTRGNYGYTF.

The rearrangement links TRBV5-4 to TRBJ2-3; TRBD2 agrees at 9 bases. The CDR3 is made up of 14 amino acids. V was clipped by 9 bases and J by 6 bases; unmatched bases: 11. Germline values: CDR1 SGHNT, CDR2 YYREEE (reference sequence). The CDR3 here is CATQGRTSEDTQYF. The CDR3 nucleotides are TGTGCCACCCAGGGGAGGACTAGCGAGGATACGCAGTATTTT.

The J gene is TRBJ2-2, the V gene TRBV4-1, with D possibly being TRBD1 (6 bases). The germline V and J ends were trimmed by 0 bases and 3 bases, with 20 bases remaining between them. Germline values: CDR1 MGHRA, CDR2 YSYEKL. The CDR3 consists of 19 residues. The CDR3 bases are TGCGCCAGCAGCCAAGATCGGTGGTCGTCAGGGGCCTACACCGGGGAGCTGTTTTTT. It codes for CASSQDRWSSGAYTGELFF.

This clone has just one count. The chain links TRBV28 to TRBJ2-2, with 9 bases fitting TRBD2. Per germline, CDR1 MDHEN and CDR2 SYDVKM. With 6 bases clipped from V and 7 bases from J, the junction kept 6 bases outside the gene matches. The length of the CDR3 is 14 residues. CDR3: CASRSGGLYGELFF. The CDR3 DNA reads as TGTGCCAGCAGAAGCGGGGGGTTGTACGGGGAGCTGTTTTTT.

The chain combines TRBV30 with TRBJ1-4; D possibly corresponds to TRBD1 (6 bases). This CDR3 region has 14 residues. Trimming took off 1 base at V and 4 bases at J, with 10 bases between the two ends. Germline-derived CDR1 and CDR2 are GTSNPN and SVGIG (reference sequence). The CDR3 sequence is CAWSATGFNEKLFF. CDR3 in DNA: TGTGCCTGGAGTGCCACAGGGTTTAATGAAAAACTGTTTTTT.

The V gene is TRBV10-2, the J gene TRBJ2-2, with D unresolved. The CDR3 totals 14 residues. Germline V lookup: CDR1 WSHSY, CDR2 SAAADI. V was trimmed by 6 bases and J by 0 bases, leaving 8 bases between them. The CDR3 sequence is CASRYSPNTGELFF. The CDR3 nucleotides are TGCGCCAGCAGGTACTCCCCGAACACCGGGGAGCTGTTTTTT.

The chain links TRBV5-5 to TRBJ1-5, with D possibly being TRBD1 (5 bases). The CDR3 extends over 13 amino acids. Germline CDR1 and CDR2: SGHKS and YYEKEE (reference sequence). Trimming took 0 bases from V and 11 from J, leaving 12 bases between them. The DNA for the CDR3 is TGTGCCAGCAGCTTGGTAGGTGGGGGGACCCAGCATTTT. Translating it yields CASSLVGGGTQHF.

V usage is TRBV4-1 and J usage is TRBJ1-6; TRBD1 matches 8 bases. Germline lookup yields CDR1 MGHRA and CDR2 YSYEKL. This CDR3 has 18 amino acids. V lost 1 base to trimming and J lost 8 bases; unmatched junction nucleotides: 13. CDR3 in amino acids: CASSQGWTGLSVDSPLHF. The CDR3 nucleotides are TGCGCCAGCAGCCAAGGATGGACAGGGTTGAGTGTAGATTCACCCCTCCACTTT.

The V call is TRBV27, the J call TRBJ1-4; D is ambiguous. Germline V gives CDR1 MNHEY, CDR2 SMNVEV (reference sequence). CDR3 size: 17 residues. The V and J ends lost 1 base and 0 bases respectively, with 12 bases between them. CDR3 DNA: TGTGCCAGCAGTTTATGGGTAGGAGTTGCAACTAATGAAAAACTGTTTTTT. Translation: CASSLWVGVATNEKLFF. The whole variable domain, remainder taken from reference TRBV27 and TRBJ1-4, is EAQVTQNPRYLITVTGKKLTVTCSQNMNHEYMSWYRQDPGLGLRQIYYSMNVEVTDKGDVPEGYKVSRKEKRNFPLILESPSPNQTSLYFCASSLWVGVATNEKLFFGSGTQLSVL.

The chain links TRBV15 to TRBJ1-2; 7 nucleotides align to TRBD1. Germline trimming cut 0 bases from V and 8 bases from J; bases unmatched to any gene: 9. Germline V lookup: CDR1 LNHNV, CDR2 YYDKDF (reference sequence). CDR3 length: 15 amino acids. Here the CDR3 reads CATSRDGRQGGGYTF. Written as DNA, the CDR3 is TGTGCCACCAGCAGAGATGGTCGACAGGGCGGGGGCTACACCTTC.

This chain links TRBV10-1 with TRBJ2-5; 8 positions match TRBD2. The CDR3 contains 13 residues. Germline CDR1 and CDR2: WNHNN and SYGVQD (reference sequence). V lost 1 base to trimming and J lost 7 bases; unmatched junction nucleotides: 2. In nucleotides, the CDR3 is TGCGCCAGCAGTGAGTTAGCGGGGACGACCCAGTACTTC. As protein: CASSELAGTTQYF.

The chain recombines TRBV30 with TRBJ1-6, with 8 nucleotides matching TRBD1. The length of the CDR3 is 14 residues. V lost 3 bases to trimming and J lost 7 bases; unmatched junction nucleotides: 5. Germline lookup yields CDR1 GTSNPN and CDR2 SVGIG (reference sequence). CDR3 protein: CAWSETGVNSPLHF. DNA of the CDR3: TGTGCCTGGAGCGAGACAGGGGTGAATTCACCCCTCCACTTT.

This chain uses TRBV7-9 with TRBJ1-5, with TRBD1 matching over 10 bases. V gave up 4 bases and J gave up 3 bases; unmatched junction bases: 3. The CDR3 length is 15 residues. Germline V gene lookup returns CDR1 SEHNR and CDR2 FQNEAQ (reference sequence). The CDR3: CASSWGQGFNQPQHF. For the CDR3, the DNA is TGTGCCAGCAGCTGGGGACAGGGGTTCAATCAGCCCCAGCATTTT.

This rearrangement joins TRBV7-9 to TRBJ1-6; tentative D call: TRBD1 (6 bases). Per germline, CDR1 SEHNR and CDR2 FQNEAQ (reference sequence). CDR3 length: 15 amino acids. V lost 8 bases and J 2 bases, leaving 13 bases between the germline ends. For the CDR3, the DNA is TGTGCCAGCGGCAGGGGTTCAGCCTATAATTCACCCCTCCACTTT. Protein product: CASGRGSAYNSPLHF.

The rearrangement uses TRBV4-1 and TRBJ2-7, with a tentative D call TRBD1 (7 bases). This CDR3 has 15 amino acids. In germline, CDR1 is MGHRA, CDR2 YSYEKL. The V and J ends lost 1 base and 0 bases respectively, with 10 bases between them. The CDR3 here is CASSQGRDSSYEQYF. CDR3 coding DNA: TGCGCCAGCAGCCAAGGGAGGGACAGCTCCTACGAGCAGTACTTC.

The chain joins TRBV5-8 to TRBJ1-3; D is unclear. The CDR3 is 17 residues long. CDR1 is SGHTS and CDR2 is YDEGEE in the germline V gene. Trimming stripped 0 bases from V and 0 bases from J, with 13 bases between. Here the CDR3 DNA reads TGTGCCAGCAGCTTGGCCGTCAGTACAGACTCTGGAAACACCATATATTTT. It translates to CASSLAVSTDSGNTIYF.